The rows below give T cell receptor beta chains drawn from one sample of a study of blood T cell repertoires in COVID-19. Sequencing used immunoSEQ multiplex PCR; TCRdb keeps in-frame clones, though not all of them. The table lists under 250,000 clones, about 85% of them singletons. Sample: peripheral blood. These receptors all come from a woman older than 75 with acute or convalescent COVID-19. The conserved cysteine and the conserved F or W are not part of the CDR3 here. The order of the fields is J gene, clone size, V gene, CDR3 protein. The size field is filled for only some rows; it gives once, few, many or a size class.

TRBJ1-3 | NA | TRBV12-5 | ASGWNTGSGNTIY
TRBJ2-7 | NA | TRBV2 | ASSGVDSDYEQY
TRBJ2-1 | NA | TRBV10-3 | AISDPYNEQF
TRBJ1-2 | NA | TRBV2 | ASSEEARRGYT
TRBJ2-7 | few | TRBV10-3 | AISEPPREWY
TRBJ2-1 | NA | TRBV5-1 | ASSLGQGRHNEQF
TRBJ2-1 | NA | TRBV28 | ASSELAGMNNEQF
TRBJ1-1 | NA | TRBV18 | ASSQGERTEAF
TRBJ1-3 | NA | TRBV19 | ASTRHENGNTIY
TRBJ2-1 | NA | TRBV3-1/TRBV3-2 | ASSQVTKVLSSYNEQF